The present T cell receptor beta chain was sequenced within a study of blood T cell repertoires in COVID-19. Study-level information: PBMCs, B-cell-depleted T cells, or T cells were the source of the cDNA or gDNA that made up the material.

The protocol was immunoSEQ multiplex PCR, while the TCRdb copy is restricted to in-frame clones and leaves out a portion. The profile shows 70,000 to 90,000 clones, 88% of them singletons. Germline values: CDR1 MNHEY, CDR2 SVGAGI. CDR3 length: 14 amino acids. After removal of 8 bases from V and 0 bases from J, the junction contained 6 bases not matched to a gene. V gene TRBV6-5 combines with J gene TRBJ2-7, with 8 bases lining up with TRBD1. Sequencing was performed on peripheral blood. This receptor was taken from a man between 45 and 60 years old with acute or convalescent COVID-19. The CDR3 DNA reads as TGTGCCAGCCAAGACAGGGGCCGCTCCTACGAGCAGTACTTC. This sequence encodes CASQDRGRSYEQYF.